This T cell receptor beta chain was captured by sequencing in a study of blood T cell repertoires in COVID-19. In the study overall: Whether acute or convalescent, the COVID-19 samples came from the United States, Italy and Spain.

V trimming: 2 bases; J trimming: 2 bases; junction bases outside the gene matches: 8. The CDR3 is 15 residues long. Germline assignment: CDR1 GTSNPN and CDR2 SVGIG (reference sequence). Profiling relied on immunoSEQ multiplex PCR, and the TCRdb table lists in-frame clones only, not all of them. Here the sample spans 100,000 to 120,000 clones, 70% to 90% being singletons. Material for sequencing was peripheral blood. The TCR sequence derives from a middle-aged man with acute or convalescent COVID-19. The V call is TRBV30, the J call TRBJ2-5; TRBD1 matches at 7 bases. This chain's CDR3 is CAWSLTGALQETQYF. The CDR3 DNA reads as TGTGCCTGGAGTCTAACAGGGGCTTTACAAGAGACCCAGTACTTC.